Following are 20 T cell receptor beta chains from one sample sequenced in a study of blood T cells in healthy people across ages. Primers used in a second PCR of about 7 to 12 cycles were a sample-barcoded 5' primer and a J-beta primer mix. TCRdb re-called the 5' RACE reads with MiXCR, one entry per CDR3 protein. Of roughly 1.6 million distinct CDR3 sequences listed, approximately 32% are singletons. The sample comprised blood. These receptors all stem from a young woman in good health.

This clonotype appeared a few times. V is TRBV20-1 and J is TRBJ2-6, with 7 bases that match TRBD1. Trimming took 2 bases from V and 4 from J; bases not matched to a gene: 5. The length of the CDR3 is 15 residues. Germline V gives CDR1 DFQATT, CDR2 SNEGSKA (reference sequence). The CDR3 DNA reads TGCAGTGCTAGATACACAGGGGACGGGGCCAACGTCCTGACTTTC. Protein: CSARYTGDGANVLTF.

This clonotype has just one count. This chain uses TRBV18 with TRBJ2-1, with 9 bases matching TRBD2. The ends lost 6 bases at V and 5 bases at J; junction bases unmatched: 14. CDR3 length: 17 amino acids. Germline assignment: CDR1 KGHSH and CDR2 LQKENI. CDR3: CASSLALIAGENNEQFF. The DNA of the CDR3 is TGTGCCAGCTCTCTCGCGTTGATAGCGGGAGAGAACAATGAGCAGTTCTTC.

The rearrangement uses TRBV28 and TRBJ1-4; D unclear. Trimming took 2 bases from V and 8 from J, leaving 12 bases between them. Looked up from germline, CDR1 is MDHEN and CDR2 is SYDVKM. CDR3 length: 14 residues. The CDR3 spells CASSLGGFGEKLFF. As DNA, the CDR3 is TGTGCCAGCAGTTTAGGAGGGTTTGGGGAAAAACTGTTTTTT.

This clonotype was recorded a few times. The rearrangement joins TRBV27 to TRBJ2-6; D uncertain. Germline V gene sequence: CDR1 MNHEY, CDR2 SMNVEV (reference sequence). Between the trimmed V and J ends, which lost 5 bases and 2 bases, there was a span of 10 bases. The CDR3 is 15 residues long. CDR3 DNA: TGTGCCAGCAGTCTCTTTGGCACTGGGGCCAACGTCCTGACTTTC. Its protein is CASSLFGTGANVLTF.

This rearrangement joins TRBV5-6 to TRBJ1-2; D is perhaps TRBD1 (5 bases). V lost 4 bases and J 4 bases, leaving 14 bases between the germline ends. Germline CDR1 SGHDT, CDR2 YYEEEE. The CDR3 has 14 residues. The CDR3 spells CASSPSWGGYGYTF. CDR3 coding DNA: TGTGCCAGCAGCCCCTCGTGGGGGGGCTATGGCTACACCTTC.

The chain couples TRBV6-2 or TRBV6-3 to TRBJ1-4; D ambiguous. Trimming stripped 6 bases from V and 8 bases from J, with 19 bases between. The germline V gene encodes CDR1 MNHEY and CDR2 SVGEGT. This CDR3 spans 15 amino acids. The CDR3 sequence: CASSPSGRPNEKLFF. In DNA form, the CDR3 reads TGTGCCAGCAGCCCTTCGGGAAGGCCGAACGAAAAACTGTTTTTT.

This clonotype occurred a few times. The J gene is TRBJ2-7, the V gene TRBV20-1, with TRBD1 matching 8 bases. The junction had 9 bases not matched to a gene; V was cut back by 3 bases and J by 5 bases. The germline CDR1 and CDR2 sequences are DFQATT and SNEGSKA (reference sequence). The CDR3 is made up of 14 amino acids. This CDR3 reads CSASHGTGSHEQYF. The CDR3 nucleotides read TGCAGTGCTAGCCACGGGACAGGTTCCCACGAGCAGTACTTC.

V and J are TRBV28 and TRBJ2-5, with TRBD2 as a possible D gene (5 bases). Deletions cut 5 bases from V and 5 bases from J, with 12 bases between. The CDR3 is made up of 13 amino acids. The germline CDR1 and CDR2 sequences are MDHEN and SYDVKM. CDR3: CASSAESGETQYF. CDR3 nucleotide sequence: TGTGCCAGCAGTGCGGAATCGGGGGAGACCCAGTACTTC.

V gene TRBV6-5 combines with J gene TRBJ1-1; D may be TRBD1 (5 bases). V lost 6 bases and J 0 bases, leaving 17 bases between the germline ends. Germline V gives CDR1 MNHEY, CDR2 SVGAGI. CDR3 size: 16 residues. CDR3 bases: TGTGCCAGCAGCCGGGACCTCCCGAACATGAACACTGAAGCTTTCTTT. Translation gives CASSRDLPNMNTEAFF.

The chain is built from TRBV30 and TRBJ1-1; no reliable D call. The V and J ends lost 7 bases and 0 bases respectively, with 12 bases between them. CDR3 length equals 13 residues. CDR1 is GTSNPN and CDR2 is SVGIG in the germline V gene (reference sequence). The CDR3 region has the DNA TGTGCCTTATGGGCAGCCTTGAACACTGAAGCTTTCTTT. Its translation is CALWAALNTEAFF.

About this clonotype itself: This may come from a read error, since a much larger clone is one base off. This sequence joins TRBV7-2 and TRBJ2-1; tentatively, D is TRBD1 (6 bases). The CDR3 has 19 amino acids. Trimming stripped 5 bases from V and 2 bases from J, with 25 bases between. Germline CDR1 SGHTA, CDR2 FQGNSA. CDR3 DNA: TGTGCCAGCAGCCTCGCTAGGGGGTTAACACCGTGTACCTACAATGAGCAGTTCTTC. Its translation: CASSLARGLTPCTYNEQFF.

This chain joins TRBV4-1 and TRBJ2-5; either TRBD1 or TRBD2 may supply D (7 bases each). This CDR3 has 14 amino acids. CDR1 and CDR2 (germline): MGHRA, YSYEKL. V was pared by 5 bases and J by 5 bases, with 15 bases between. This CDR3 reads CASSTRQGGETQYF. The CDR3 DNA follows: TGCGCCAGCAGCACACGACAGGGAGGGGAGACCCAGTACTTC.

V and J are TRBV7-3 and TRBJ2-1; 8 bases are a match to TRBD2. This CDR3 has 17 amino acids. CDR1 and CDR2 (germline): SGHTA, FQGTGA. The junction had 7 bases not matched to a gene; V was cut back by 1 base and J by 2 bases. CDR3 in DNA: TGTGCCAGCAGCTTAAAGGCGGGGGGCGTTGCCTACAATGAGCAGTTCTTC. It specifies CASSLKAGGVAYNEQFF.

The V gene is TRBV5-1, the J gene TRBJ2-5; 7 bases are a match to TRBD2. V shed 0 bases and J 5 bases; nucleotides not matched to a gene: 10. Germline lookup yields CDR1 SGHRS and CDR2 YFSETQ. This CDR3 spans 16 amino acids. The CDR3 is CASSLGTRGGRETQYF. Written as DNA, the CDR3 is TGCGCCAGCAGCTTGGGAACTCGCGGGGGTCGGGAGACCCAGTACTTC. The whole variable domain, filled in from reference TRBV5-1 and TRBJ2-5, reads KAGVTQTPRYLIKTRGQQVTLSCSPISGHRSVSWYQQTPGQGLQFLFEYFSETQRNKGNFPGRFSGRQFSNSRSEMNVSTLELGDSALYLCASSLGTRGGRETQYFGPGTRLLVL.

The V call is TRBV29-1, the J call TRBJ2-3; TRBD2 agrees at 9 bases. CDR1 is SQVTM, CDR2 ANQGSEA, per germline. With V trimmed by 1 base and J by 2 bases, 4 bases remained unmatched. The length of the CDR3 is 15 residues. This CDR3 reads CSVEVAGELTDTQYF. The CDR3, as DNA: TGCAGCGTTGAAGTAGCGGGGGAGCTCACAGATACGCAGTATTTT.

The rearrangement uses TRBV29-1 and TRBJ2-5; tentatively, D is TRBD1 (5 bases). There are 16 residues in the CDR3. Germline-derived CDR1 and CDR2 are SQVTM and ANQGSEA. With 4 bases removed from V and 2 bases from J, the gap between germline ends came to 20 bases. The CDR3 reads CSVAPPGRVAQETQYF. CDR3 in DNA: TGCAGCGTTGCGCCCCCCGGCAGGGTGGCACAAGAGACCCAGTACTTC. The entire variable domain, with the rest obtained from reference TRBV29-1 and TRBJ2-5, is as follows: SAVISQKPSRDICQRGTSLTIQCQVDSQVTMMFWYRQQPGQSLTLIATANQGSEATYESGFVIDKFPISRPNLTFSTLTVSNMSPEDSSIYLCSVAPPGRVAQETQYFGPGTRLLVL.

V is TRBV6-1 and J is TRBJ1-4; no definite D call. V lost 2 bases and J lost 13, with 14 bases in between. This CDR3 is 13 amino acids long. In germline, CDR1 is MNHNS, CDR2 SASEGT. The CDR3 loop reads CASSESHGLGLFF. CDR3 sequence (DNA): TGTGCCAGCAGTGAAAGTCACGGCCTCGGACTGTTTTTT.

In its sample, this clonotype was seen a few times. The chain combines TRBV29-1 with TRBJ2-1; D remains unclear. Germline lookup yields CDR1 SQVTM and CDR2 ANQGSEA. V lost 8 bases, J lost 3 bases, and 14 bases lay in between. This CDR3 has 13 residues. The CDR3 loop is CSSTKVDYNEQFF. As DNA, the CDR3 is TGCAGCTCAACGAAGGTAGACTACAATGAGCAGTTCTTC.

In this sample, this clonotype turned up a few times. The chain couples TRBV27 to TRBJ1-5, with a possible D match to TRBD1 (5 bases). The germline gives CDR1 MNHEY, CDR2 SMNVEV (reference sequence). The CDR3 totals 15 residues. V lost 5 bases, J lost 1 base, and 12 bases lay in between. The CDR3 nucleotides are TGTGCCAGCAGTCCGACAGTGCTAAGCAATCAGCCCCAGCATTTT. This codes for CASSPTVLSNQPQHF.

This rearrangement joins TRBV11-2 to TRBJ2-3, with 8 bases fitting TRBD1. V lost 1 base and J lost 6; bases outside the gene matches: 9. This CDR3 spans 16 amino acids. CDR1 and CDR2 from the germline V gene are SGHAT and FQNNGV. This CDR3 is CASSLGGRGQSDTQYF. The CDR3 nucleotides read TGTGCCAGCAGCTTAGGTGGCAGGGGGCAATCGGATACGCAGTATTTT.